These 18 T cell receptor beta chains were sequenced from one sample in a study of T-cell memory formation after mild COVID-19 (dated by TCRdb to the early 2020s). Library method: 5' RACE. TCRdb shows the sequencer as Illumina NovaSeq 6000. Clones were called with MiXCR by TCRdb after fastp trimmed the public reads at Q25, and only in-frame beta chains were retained. Under each unique CDR3 protein, matching rows form one entry showing the most common genes and DNA. The sample table lists 210,000 or so distinct CDR3 sequences, approximately 20% of them with a count of one. The top ten constitute 2.4% of the sample. Sequencing was performed on PBMCs or a T cell subset sorted from them (not recorded which). All receptors come from an adult woman who had mild COVID-19 (a few samples of this study predate the infection). The sample titles of this study are shuffled in the database, so cell type and time point are left out; the donor was told from shared clones.

This sequence joins TRBV11-2 and TRBJ2-3; TRBD2 might be the D (7 bases). The CDR3 loop spans 18 amino acids. V was clipped by 3 bases and J by 2 bases, with 21 bases between them. Looked up from germline, CDR1 is SGHAT and CDR2 is FQNNGV. CDR3 loop: CASSFNFGGGGLTDTQYF. Written as DNA, the CDR3 is TGTGCCAGCAGCTTTAACTTCGGGGGCGGGGGCCTCACAGATACGCAGTATTTT.

This clonotype was counted a few times. This rearrangement joins TRBV7-2 to TRBJ2-3; 7 nucleotides match TRBD2. The CDR3 is 18 amino acids. Losses at the gene ends were 4 bases for V and 2 bases for J; bases not matched to a gene: 15. The germline V gene encodes CDR1 SGHTA and CDR2 FQGNSA. Here the CDR3 DNA reads TGTGCCAGCAGCTCTCCCCGAGGCAGCGGGATACCCACAGATACGCAGTATTTT. This sequence encodes CASSSPRGSGIPTDTQYF.

The chain joins TRBV20-1 to TRBJ2-7, with D possibly being TRBD1 (7 bases). The CDR3 covers 15 residues. Trimming stripped 0 bases from V and 6 bases from J, with 18 bases between. Germline CDR1 and CDR2: DFQATT and SNEGSKA (reference sequence). CDR3: CSARDPTGQAGEQYF. The DNA for the CDR3 is TGCAGTGCTAGAGACCCGACAGGGCAAGCGGGCGAGCAGTACTTC.

This chain joins TRBV5-6 and TRBJ1-2, with TRBD1 identical over 8 bases. J lost 4 bases, V lost 7 bases, and 6 bases had no gene match. The CDR3 totals 13 residues. Germline V gene sequence: CDR1 SGHDT, CDR2 YYEEEE. The chain's CDR3 is CASHRQGTYGYTF. The DNA for the CDR3 is TGTGCCAGCCATAGACAGGGGACCTATGGCTACACCTTC.

In this sample, this clonotype turned up a few times. The J gene is TRBJ2-1, the V gene TRBV7-9, with TRBD2 matching 9 bases. This CDR3 has 14 amino acids. J gave up 10 bases and V 0 bases, and 4 bases lay outside the gene matches. CDR1 and CDR2 from the germline V gene are SEHNR and FQNEAQ (reference sequence). DNA of the CDR3: TGTGCCAGCAGCTTAGCAACCCTAGCGGGAGAGCAGTTCTTC. Amino acid sequence: CASSLATLAGEQFF.

The V gene is TRBV7-9, the J gene TRBJ2-2, with 14 bases that match TRBD2. The CDR3 is 18 amino acids. Unmatched junction bases numbered 8, after V lost 4 bases and J lost 4 bases. The V gene's germline CDR1 is SEHNR and CDR2 FQNEAQ (reference sequence). The CDR3 sequence is CASSSFGTSGSGTGELFF. CDR3 sequence (DNA): TGTGCCAGCAGCTCCTTCGGGACTAGCGGGAGTGGCACCGGGGAGCTGTTTTTT.

This clonotype has only a few counts. The V and J genes are TRBV4-1 and TRBJ2-3; D is unclear. Per the germline V gene, CDR1 is MGHRA and CDR2 is YSYEKL. V was trimmed by 1 base and J by 3 bases, leaving 8 bases between them. This CDR3 region has 14 residues. The CDR3 is CASSQVEQTDTQYF. The DNA for the CDR3 is TGCGCCAGCAGCCAAGTGGAGCAGACAGATACGCAGTATTTT.

This clonotype has at least ten counts. J is TRBJ2-1 and V is TRBV6-2 or TRBV6-3; 8 bases agree with TRBD1. J lost 6 bases, V lost 7 bases, and 8 bases had no gene match. The CDR3 is made up of 14 amino acids. CDR1 and CDR2 (germline): MNHEY, SVGEGT. In DNA, the CDR3 is TGTGCCAGCATCCCAGGGGGCCTTTCCAATGAGCAGTTCTTC. Its translation is CASIPGGLSNEQFF.

This clonotype was seen a few times. The chain couples TRBV4-2 to TRBJ2-5; the D gene is possibly TRBD2 (7 bases). The CDR3 spans 16 residues. Trimming cost V 0 bases and J 4 bases, with 15 bases left between them. Germline values: CDR1 LGHNA, CDR2 YNFKEQ. This CDR3 reads CASSQDFRGAGETQYF. CDR3 coding DNA: TGTGCCAGCAGCCAAGATTTTCGGGGGGCCGGAGAGACCCAGTACTTC.

This clonotype was seen a handful of times. The rearrangement uses TRBV7-3 and TRBJ2-7; TRBD2 agrees at 7 bases. This CDR3 spans 15 amino acids. The ends lost 4 bases at V and 2 bases at J; junction bases unmatched: 8. Looked up from germline, CDR1 is SGHTA and CDR2 is FQGTGA. The DNA of the CDR3 is TGTGCCAGCAGCTCCGGGGGGAACAGCGCCTACGAGCAGTACTTC. This translates into CASSSGGNSAYEQYF. Filled out from reference TRBV7-3 and TRBJ2-7, the complete variable domain reads GAGVSQTPSNKVTEKGKYVELRCDPISGHTALYWYRQSLGQGPEFLIYFQGTGAADDSGLPNDRFFAVRPEGSVSTLKIQRTERGDSAVYLCASSSGGNSAYEQYFGPGTRLTVT.

Notes on this clonotype: At one of its ends the junction is not consistent with the germline gene, which may arise from a read error. The CDR3 coding sequence is TGTGCCAGCAGGGGTGGGACTAGCGGGGGAGGAGAGCGGTTCTTC. Translated: CASRGGTSGGGERFF. This sequence joins TRBV2 and TRBJ2-1, with TRBD2 matching over 14 bases. Germline assignment: CDR1 SNHLY and CDR2 FYNNEI. The CDR3 length is 15 residues.

This clonotype has more than one count but fewer than ten. V usage is TRBV4-3 and J usage is TRBJ2-1, with 11 nucleotides matching TRBD2. The trim removed 0 bases at V and 7 bases at J, leaving 5 bases unmatched. The germline V gene encodes CDR1 LGHNA and CDR2 YSLEER. The CDR3 is made up of 16 amino acids. As DNA, the CDR3 is TGCGCCAGCAGCCAAGACGGACTAGCGGGCGAGAATGAGCAGTTCTTC. This gives the protein CASSQDGLAGENEQFF.

This clonotype came up a few times. V usage is TRBV4-2 and J usage is TRBJ2-1; 8 bases fit TRBD2. CDR1 is LGHNA, CDR2 YNFKEQ, per germline. The CDR3 sequence is 16 residues long. The ends lost 1 base at V and 7 bases at J; junction bases unmatched: 9. Here the CDR3 DNA reads TGTGCCAGCAGCCAAGGGAACGGGAGGGCCGATAATGAGCAGTTCTTC. Translated: CASSQGNGRADNEQFF.

There are a few counts of this clonotype. The chain employs TRBV20-1 and TRBJ1-1; tentative D call: TRBD1 (5 bases). Germline loops: CDR1 DFQATT, CDR2 SNEGSKA (reference sequence). CDR3 size: 13 residues. V lost 0 bases and J 5 bases, leaving 10 bases between the germline ends. CDR3 coding DNA: TGCAGTGCTAGAGATGGTGGGGGAACTGAAGCTTTCTTT. As protein: CSARDGGGTEAFF.

This clonotype was observed at least ten times. The CDR3 DNA follows: TGCGCCAGCAGCCCCGGGGCTAGGTACAATGAGCAGTTCTTC. Residues: CASSPGARYNEQFF. The chain is built from TRBV5-1 and TRBJ2-1; D may correspond to TRBD1 or TRBD2 (5 bases each). V lost 4 bases and J lost 4, with 12 bases in between. The CDR3 spans 14 residues. CDR1 and CDR2 from the germline V gene are SGHRS and YFSETQ.

The chain couples TRBV4-1 to TRBJ1-1; 7 bases line up with TRBD1. After removal of 0 bases from V and 4 bases from J, the junction contained 5 bases not matched to a gene. CDR1 is MGHRA, CDR2 YSYEKL, per germline. The CDR3 runs 15 residues. The CDR3, as DNA: TGCGCCAGCAGCCAAGATAATAAGGGGGCCACTGAAGCTTTCTTT. Amino acids: CASSQDNKGATEAFF.

The chain links TRBV5-5 to TRBJ2-2; 8 nucleotides align to TRBD1. Germline V gene data show CDR1 as SGHKS and CDR2 as YYEKEE (reference sequence). This CDR3 comprises 16 residues. V lost 2 bases, J lost 6 bases, and 9 bases stayed unmatched. The CDR3 DNA reads as TGTGCCAGCAGCTTAACCGAGACAGGGGTATCCGGGGAGCTGTTTTTT. Residues: CASSLTETGVSGELFF.

V usage is TRBV24-1 and J usage is TRBJ2-3, with D uncertain. From germline, CDR1 is KGHDR and CDR2 SFDVKD. The CDR3 length is 13 residues. V lost 7 bases to trimming and J lost 3 bases, with 10 bases between them. The CDR3 loop is CATRNDLTDTQYF. CDR3 DNA sequence: TGTGCCACCAGAAATGACTTGACAGATACGCAGTATTTT.